This entry describes one T cell receptor beta chain. This clonotype was seen only a few times. This clone's antigen is unknown. No base qualities exist here, and no much larger clone lies one base off it. This record comes from a study of vaccination and CD4 T cells after COVID-19 (dated by TCRdb to between 2021 and 2022). For the wider study: SARS-CoV-2 positivity had been established in the convalescent patients by nasal swab PCR, and mild disease was recorded in several of these patients and severe disease in one. The convalescent cohort comprised six males and four females, including two Hispanic individuals, seven Caucasians, two Asians and one multiracial person. Participants received two doses of either the Pfizer-BioNTech BNT162b2 vaccine (n=8) or the Moderna mRNA-1273 vaccine (n=2). Post-COVID blood samples from convalescent patients were collected a median of roughly 100 days after diagnosis, with a range of 35 to 161 days. Post-vaccine blood samples were taken a median of approximately 76 days after the second vaccine dose, with a range of roughly 14 to 241 days. Culture stimuli were overlapping spike peptide pools from SARS-CoV-2 and from the common cold coronaviruses HCoV-NL63, HCoV-OC43 and HCoV-229E. In control cultures, a CEFX viral epitope pool was used as positive control, an HIV-1 Nef peptide pool was used as negative control, or no peptide was added. The spike-specific CD4+ TCR repertoire was compared before and after mRNA vaccination in approximately 9 COVID-19 convalescent patients and a handful of infection-naive healthy vaccine recipients. The paper as a whole reports these results and caveats: The number of convalescent patients in the study was relatively small, and the study did not examine early timepoints following natural infection. An increase in the median number of SARS-CoV-2-reactive clonotypes from approximately 21 after infection to 38 after vaccination was observed, but the change was not found to be significant. In convalescent patients, a median around 83% of post-vaccine SARS-CoV-2-reactive clones were detected only after vaccination, and vaccine-specific priming was suggested by this finding. Of the vaccine-specific clones in convalescent patients, 304 of 307, or nearly all, reacted only to SARS-CoV-2 spike and did not cross-react with common cold coronaviruses.

The treatment or condition label, read with the paper, signifies: roughly ten-day PBMC culture with coronavirus spike peptide pools or control peptides (ViraFEST assay). To expand antigen-specific T cells with peptide pools and then pick out the expanded clonotypes through TCR sequencing, the study relied on the ViraFEST assay. Positive SARS-CoV-2 PCR tests in the convalescent patients dated from March to December 2020, before Alpha, Beta and Delta variants emerged in the United States. Over 1.5 million PBMCs per well were cultured in IMDM with approximately 5% human AB serum and around 10 IU/ml IL-2, plus 10 ug/ml peptide pools. Half of the culture medium was replaced with fresh IL-2-containing medium on days 3 and 7. After approximately eleven days of culture, CD4+ T cells were isolated by negative selection using the EasySep CD4+ T cell isolation kit. Ficoll-Paque Plus gradient centrifugation was used to isolate PBMCs from whole blood, and the isolated PBMCs were then either used fresh or cryopreserved at -140C. Each culture condition was generally run in triplicate wells.

Library construction relied on PCR. DNA from cultured CD4+ T cells underwent TCR sequencing with the Oncomine TCR Beta short-read assay at the Johns Hopkins FTIC core. The QIAamp micro DNA kit was used to extract genomic DNA from the cultured CD4+ T cells. Oncomine TCR Beta libraries made from cultured CD4+ T cells were pooled using unique dual indexes and sequenced on an Illumina iSeq 100. As for the original processing: Non-productive sequences were removed, and CDR3s not starting with C, not ending with F or W, or shorter than 7 amino acids were discarded. Antigen-specific clonotypes were identified using the MANAFEST web application through comparison of peptide-stimulated wells with reference and other culture wells. To be called positive, a clone needed an FDR below 0.05, an odds ratio above 5, and a productive frequency above 0.1% in at least two of three replicate wells. A clonotype was classed as cross-reactive if the clonotype showed significant expansion both in SARS-CoV-2 spike wells and in at least one common cold coronavirus spike condition. CDR3 homology was assessed with Levenshtein distances (stringdist) and unrooted phylogenetic trees (ape) in R version 3.6.1. TCRdb redid the processing of the public reads, applying fastp at Q25 and MiXCR, and retained in-frame beta chains. Here each entry gathers all rows of one CDR3 protein and keeps the most common genes and DNA. None of the V and J calls come from the authors' own analysis; TCRdb made them. The sample yields more than 15,000 distinct CDR3 sequences; around 30% were counted once. Around 16% of the sample rests with the top ten.

The CDR3 runs 14 residues from the cysteine to the phenylalanine. The retained sequence is limited to the CDR3, 42 bases, with the frame set at the first base. From V the trimming removes 6 bases and from J it removes 4 bases, while the gene matches leave 7 bases of the junction unaccounted for. CDR1 ENHRY and CDR2 SYGVKD are derived from the germline V gene. This sequence was found in a human donor with COVID-19. The sample comprised cultured CD4+ T cells from blood. The chain joins TRBV10-3 to TRBJ2-5; TRBD2 fits 8 bases in the junction. CDR3 reads: CAIRPGLGTETQYF. DNA sequence: TGTGCCATCAGGCCGGGACTAGGTACAGAGACCCAGTACTTC.